This record covers a single T cell receptor beta chain. The entry originates in a study of blood T cell repertoires in COVID-19. Study overall: There were acute and convalescent COVID-19 samples, and they came from the United States, Italy and Spain.

Seattle cases were enrolled at active infection and followed longitudinally. The authors' processing: Quantification of nucleated cells was approximated via reference gene primer amplification. The table came from immunoSEQ multiplex PCR; TCRdb's copy has only in-frame clones and leaves some out. The DNA gave D and trimming, while V, J and clone size come from that table. This sample carries roughly 230,000 clones, roughly 85% of them seen once, and the ten largest clones take more than 4.5%. The V gene end was trimmed by 3 bases and the J gene end by 8 bases; junction bases not matched to a gene: 12. The germline V gene encodes CDR1 SGDLS and CDR2 YYNGEE. CDR3 length equals 15 residues.

Sequenced: peripheral blood. The TCR comes from a man aged 45-65 years with COVID-19, enrolled during active disease. The V and J genes are TRBV9 and TRBJ1-2, with TRBD1 matching over 8 bases. The CDR3 reads CASSASTGNRGGYTF. The CDR3 DNA is TGTGCCAGCAGCGCATCTACTGGAAACAGGGGGGGCTACACCTTC.